The 30 T cell receptor beta chains given below trace back to one sample, sequenced in a study of blood T cell repertoires in COVID-19. Repertoires were generated with immunoSEQ multiplex PCR, while TCRdb's copy carries only in-frame clones and drops some. The sample carries around 120,000 clones, roughly 80% recorded once. The sequenced sample was peripheral blood. The receptors here all came from a man aged 50 to 60 with acute or convalescent COVID-19.

The chain links TRBV29-1 to TRBJ2-1; D gene ambiguous. The CDR3 contains 13 residues. Germline CDR1 is SQVTM and CDR2 is ANQGSEA. The germline V and J ends were trimmed by 4 bases and 9 bases, with 16 bases remaining between them. The CDR3 DNA sequence: TGCAGCGTTGGGCCAGTCCCTCTGCCTGAGCAGTTCTTC. This sequence encodes CSVGPVPLPEQFF.

In its sample, this clone was seen once. Here the CDR3 DNA reads TGTGCCAGCAGTTTTCCCCACCCCGGGCTAGCGGGAGTTCCCAGCTCCTACAATGAGCAGTTCTTC. Encoded protein: CASSFPHPGLAGVPSSYNEQFF. The chain uses TRBV28 and TRBJ2-1; TRBD2 agrees at 10 bases. The CDR3 spans 22 residues. The germline V gene encodes CDR1 MDHEN and CDR2 SYDVKM. V lost 3 bases and J lost 0; bases outside the gene matches: 20. Combining the CDR3 with reference TRBV28 and TRBJ2-1 gives the whole variable domain DVKVTQSSRYLVKRTGEKVFLECVQDMDHENMFWYRQDPGLGLRLIYFSYDVKMKEKGDIPEGYSVSREKKERFSLILESASTNQTSMYLCASSFPHPGLAGVPSSYNEQFFGPGTRLTVL.

In this sample, this clone turned up once. The rearrangement links TRBV28 to TRBJ2-3; TRBD2 matches 8 bases. J lost 0 bases, V lost 8 bases, and 1 base had no gene match. The CDR3 sequence is 13 residues long. Per the germline V gene, CDR1 is MDHEN and CDR2 is SYDVKM. The CDR3 loop reads CASASGSTDTQYF. The CDR3 nucleotides are TGTGCCAGCGCTAGCGGGAGCACAGATACGCAGTATTTT.

The gene calls are TRBV29-1 and TRBJ2-5; 7 bases line up with TRBD2. The CDR3 covers 14 residues. The germline CDR1 and CDR2 sequences are SQVTM and ANQGSEA. Trimming cost V 3 bases and J 2 bases; bases outside gene matches: 6. CDR3 sequence: CSVDGRAKQETQYF. The CDR3 DNA follows: TGCAGCGTTGATGGGAGGGCAAAGCAAGAGACCCAGTACTTC.

V usage is TRBV19 and J usage is TRBJ2-5, with a possible D match to TRBD1 (5 bases). Per the germline V gene, CDR1 is LNHDA and CDR2 is SQIVND (reference sequence). This CDR3 is built from 13 residues. V was shortened by 5 bases and J by 4 bases, with 11 bases between the two germline ends. CDR3: CASSPQGGETQYF. The CDR3, as DNA: TGTGCCAGTAGTCCCCAGGGTGGAGAGACCCAGTACTTC.

This clone was counted ten times or more. This rearrangement joins TRBV7-9 to TRBJ2-7, with D possibly matching TRBD2 (5 bases). Trimming shortened V by 1 base and J by 4 bases, and 8 bases separated the two germline ends. The length of the CDR3 is 13 residues. Germline V gene sequence: CDR1 SEHNR, CDR2 FQNEAQ (reference sequence). DNA for the CDR3: TGTGCCAGCAGCTTAGTGACTACATACGAGCAGTACTTC. This gives the protein CASSLVTTYEQYF.

This clone showed up just a few times. The chain carries TRBV7-9 and TRBJ1-2; tentative D call: TRBD1 (6 bases). In germline, CDR1 is SEHNR, CDR2 FQNEAQ (reference sequence). The CDR3 runs to 15 residues. The V and J ends lost 1 base and 3 bases respectively, with 12 bases between them. CDR3 DNA: TGTGCCAGCAGCTTAGAAAGGGGGTATGACTATGGCTACACCTTC. It translates to CASSLERGYDYGYTF. The whole variable domain, filled in from reference TRBV7-9 and TRBJ1-2, reads DTGVSQNPRHKITKRGQNVTFRCDPISEHNRLYWYRQTLGQGPEFLTYFQNEAQLEKSRLLSDRFSAERPKGSFSTLEIQRTEQGDSAMYLCASSLERGYDYGYTFGSGTRLTVV.

This clone has a handful of counts. V and J are TRBV19 and TRBJ2-2; possibly TRBD2 for D (6 bases). V lost 4 bases and J lost 4, with 13 bases in between. The CDR3 loop spans 15 amino acids. In germline, CDR1 is LNHDA, CDR2 SQIVND (reference sequence). The CDR3, as DNA: TGTGCCAGTAGTACCCGCCGGGGAGGCACCGGGGAGCTGTTTTTT. This sequence encodes CASSTRRGGTGELFF.

Only a few counts were recorded for this clone. The chain has TRBV28 and TRBJ2-7; TRBD1 agrees at 9 bases. The CDR3 runs 15 residues. Germline lookup yields CDR1 MDHEN and CDR2 SYDVKM. V shed 2 bases, J shed 2 bases, and the junction held 4 bases outside the gene matches. Here the CDR3 DNA reads TGTGCCAGCAGTTTAGGGACAGGGACGGCCTACGAGCAGTACTTC. Translation gives CASSLGTGTAYEQYF.

This sequence joins TRBV7-9 and TRBJ1-3, with D uncertain. This CDR3 has 16 residues. The germline CDR1 and CDR2 sequences are SEHNR and FQNEAQ (reference sequence). With 1 base removed from V and 0 bases from J, the gap between germline ends came to 10 bases. CDR3 sequence: CASSLGWRSSGNTIYF. Written as DNA, the CDR3 is TGTGCCAGCAGCTTAGGATGGAGGAGCTCTGGAAACACCATATATTTT. Full variable domain (outside the CDR3, taken from reference TRBV7-9 and TRBJ1-3): DTGVSQNPRHKITKRGQNVTFRCDPISEHNRLYWYRQTLGQGPEFLTYFQNEAQLEKSRLLSDRFSAERPKGSFSTLEIQRTEQGDSAMYLCASSLGWRSSGNTIYFGEGSWLTVV.

The genes are TRBV30 and TRBJ1-3; perhaps TRBD1 as D (6 bases). CDR1 is GTSNPN, CDR2 SVGIG, per germline (reference sequence). The CDR3 length is 13 residues. The germline V and J ends were trimmed by 3 bases and 5 bases, with 11 bases remaining between them. CDR3 DNA sequence: TGTGCCTGGAGGATGGACAGCCGAAACACCATATATTTT. It encodes CAWRMDSRNTIYF.

The chain carries TRBV27 and TRBJ2-3, with TRBD2 matching over 9 bases. The ends lost 1 base at V and 2 bases at J; junction bases unmatched: 7. The CDR3 contains 17 residues. The V gene's germline CDR1 is MNHEY and CDR2 SMNVEV (reference sequence). CDR3 nucleotide sequence: TGTGCCAGCAGTTTATTAACAGCGGGGGGACTCACAGATACGCAGTATTTT. Amino acids: CASSLLTAGGLTDTQYF.

CDR3 coding DNA: TGTGCCAGAAGCCGTGGGGAGCAGTTCGTGGGAGCTTTCTTT. Its protein is CARSRGEQFVGAFF. The chain is built from TRBV5-3 and TRBJ1-1; the D is unclear. TRBV5-3 is classed as an ORF, of uncertain function. This CDR3 is 14 amino acids long. The V end was cut by 4 bases, the J end by 10 bases, with 20 bases between.

This rearrangement joins TRBV30 to TRBJ1-5; tentatively, D is TRBD1 (5 bases). The CDR3 runs 14 residues. Between the trimmed V and J ends, which lost 2 bases and 5 bases, there was a span of 13 bases. Germline V gene sequence: CDR1 GTSNPN, CDR2 SVGIG (reference sequence). CDR3 in amino acids: CAWSNSREDQPQHF. The CDR3 DNA reads TGTGCCTGGAGTAATAGCAGGGAAGATCAGCCCCAGCATTTT.

V and J are TRBV2 and TRBJ2-5; 7 bases align to TRBD1. The CDR3 contains 15 residues. Unmatched junction bases numbered 2, after V lost 0 bases and J lost 1 base. The germline V gene encodes CDR1 SNHLY and CDR2 FYNNEI. As DNA, the CDR3 is TGTGCCAGCAGTGAAGCCCACAGGGGCCAAGAGACCCAGTACTTC. This encodes CASSEAHRGQETQYF.

The chain carries TRBV19 and TRBJ2-5, with TRBD1 matching over 9 bases. Germline values: CDR1 LNHDA, CDR2 SQIVND (reference sequence). There are 15 residues in the CDR3. V was pared by 5 bases and J by 4 bases, with 8 bases of the junction left unmatched. CDR3 coding DNA: TGTGCCAGTAGTTCCCCGGGACAGGGAAGAGAGACCCAGTACTTC. Its protein product is CASSSPGQGRETQYF.

This clone was recorded a few times. A read error may produce the germline difference seen at one junction end. This chain joins TRBV7-7 and TRBJ2-5, with 7 bases lining up with TRBD1. The CDR3 loop spans 15 amino acids. The V gene's germline CDR1 is SSHAT and CDR2 FNYEAQ (reference sequence). CDR3 in DNA: TGTGCTAGCAGCCCAGCGACAGGGCGGCAAGAGACCCAGTACTTC. This encodes CASSPATGRQETQYF.

This clone appeared a single time. The CDR3 sequence: CASSLTLKQATQYF. The CDR3 DNA follows: TGTGCCAGCAGTCTTACCCTCAAACAGGCTACGCAGTATTTT. V usage is TRBV28 and J usage is TRBJ2-3; tentative D call: TRBD1 (5 bases). CDR1 and CDR2 (germline): MDHEN, SYDVKM. This CDR3 has 14 residues. V lost 5 bases, J lost 8 bases, and 17 bases lay in between.

This clone was seen a handful of times. The J gene is TRBJ1-1, the V gene TRBV19; the match to TRBD1 covers 8 bases. Germline V gene lookup returns CDR1 LNHDA and CDR2 SQIVND (reference sequence). This CDR3 contains 12 residues. J lost 10 bases, V lost 4 bases, and 5 bases had no gene match. The CDR3 sequence is CASSKETGGAFF. Here the CDR3 DNA reads TGTGCCAGTAGTAAAGAAACAGGGGGAGCTTTCTTT.

The chain employs TRBV5-1 and TRBJ1-1, with 8 bases that match TRBD1. Germline trimming cut 4 bases from V and 3 bases from J; bases unmatched to any gene: 2. In germline, CDR1 is SGHRS, CDR2 YFSETQ. The CDR3 consists of 13 residues. In DNA, the CDR3 is TGCGCCAGCAGCACGGGACAGGACACTGAAGCTTTCTTT. Its protein is CASSTGQDTEAFF.

The J gene is TRBJ1-1, the V gene TRBV5-8; a weak D match, TRBD1 (5 bases). Germline V gene sequence: CDR1 SGHTS, CDR2 YDEGEE. This CDR3 comprises 12 residues. The V and J ends lost 0 bases and 8 bases respectively, with 8 bases between them. The CDR3 spells CASSLDRTEAFF. The CDR3 nucleotides read TGTGCCAGCAGCTTGGATCGGACAGAAGCTTTCTTT.

The V gene is TRBV12-3 or TRBV12-4, the J gene TRBJ2-7; D is possibly TRBD1 (6 bases). CDR3 size: 13 residues. V gave up 4 bases and J gave up 0 bases, with 7 bases separating them. CDR3 bases: TGTGCCAGCAGTTGGACAGCCTCCTACGAGCAGTACTTC. It translates to CASSWTASYEQYF.

A few counts support this clone. The chain uses TRBV9 and TRBJ2-2; 7 bases map to TRBD2. Trimming took 4 bases from V and 6 from J; bases not matched to a gene: 18. The CDR3 is 18 amino acids. Per germline, CDR1 SGDLS and CDR2 YYNGEE. The CDR3 sequence: CASSSSGWTSRIAGELFF. The DNA of the CDR3 is TGTGCCAGCAGCTCCTCGGGGTGGACTAGTAGAATTGCCGGGGAGCTGTTTTTT.

The CDR3 loop is CATSGTSTYNEQFF. For the CDR3, the DNA is TGTGCCACCAGTGGGACTAGCACCTACAATGAGCAGTTCTTC. The chain links TRBV24-1 to TRBJ2-1; 8 bases are a match to TRBD2. The junction had 1 base not matched to a gene; V was cut back by 5 bases and J by 2 bases. There are 14 residues in the CDR3. Germline CDR1 is KGHDR and CDR2 is SFDVKD.

CDR3 nucleotides: TGCGCCAGCAGCCCCGGACTAGCGGGAGGCGGGGACATTCAGTACTTC. Its protein product is CASSPGLAGGGDIQYF. This sequence joins TRBV5-1 and TRBJ2-4, with TRBD2 matching 14 bases. CDR3 length equals 16 residues. V shed 4 bases, J shed 8 bases, and the junction held 8 bases outside the gene matches. Germline CDR1 is SGHRS and CDR2 is YFSETQ.

The rearrangement links TRBV5-1 to TRBJ2-1, with TRBD2 identical over 7 bases. CDR3 length: 15 residues. Trimming took 7 bases from V and 0 from J; bases not matched to a gene: 7. In germline, CDR1 is SGHRS, CDR2 YFSETQ. In nucleotides, the CDR3 is TGCGCCAGCCTGGGGGGAGGGAGCTCCTACAATGAGCAGTTCTTC. This codes for CASLGGGSSYNEQFF.

J is TRBJ2-3 and V is TRBV28; tentatively, D is TRBD2 (10 bases). Per the germline V gene, CDR1 is MDHEN and CDR2 is SYDVKM. Between the trimmed V and J ends, which lost 6 bases and 2 bases, there was a span of 30 bases. CDR3 length: 20 amino acids. The CDR3 DNA reads as TGTGCCAGCAGCCACCGGGACAGGGCGAGCCTAGCGGGGGTCACAGATACGCAGTATTTT. Its translation is CASSHRDRASLAGVTDTQYF. Filled out from reference TRBV28 and TRBJ2-3, the complete variable domain reads DVKVTQSSRYLVKRTGEKVFLECVQDMDHENMFWYRQDPGLGLRLIYFSYDVKMKEKGDIPEGYSVSREKKERFSLILESASTNQTSMYLCASSHRDRASLAGVTDTQYFGPGTRLTVL.

The J gene is TRBJ2-1, the V gene TRBV6-5; 10 bases fit TRBD2. From germline, CDR1 is MNHEY and CDR2 SVGAGI. Trimming removed 5 bases from V and 6 bases from J; junction bases left unmatched: 7. The CDR3 is 15 residues long. As DNA, the CDR3 is TGTGCCAGCAGTAACCTAGCGGGAGTTCCCAATGAGCAGTTCTTC. Protein: CASSNLAGVPNEQFF.

This clone has more than one count but fewer than ten. The chain joins TRBV12-5 to TRBJ1-5; D uncertain. Trimming took 3 bases from V and 6 from J, leaving 9 bases between them. The V gene's germline CDR1 is LGHNT and CDR2 FRNRAP. This CDR3 spans 13 amino acids. The CDR3 nucleotides read TGTGCTAGTGGTTTCGGGGAGGGTCAGCCCCAGCATTTT. Translated: CASGFGEGQPQHF.

The V gene is TRBV6-6, the J gene TRBJ2-7; 7 bases fit TRBD1. The CDR3 runs to 14 residues. V dropped 2 bases and J dropped 4; count of bases not matched to a gene: 5. CDR1 is MNHNY and CDR2 is SVGAGI in the germline V gene (reference sequence). CDR3 DNA sequence: TGTGCCAGCAGTTACCAGGGACAGCCTTACGAGCAGTACTTC. Translating it yields CASSYQGQPYEQYF.